This T cell receptor (beta chain) was sequenced during a study of breast tumors, draining lymph nodes, adjacent tissues. Overall study findings and caveats: Compared with lymph nodes, tumors were less diverse; compared with nontumor tissue, more.

V dropped 8 bases and J dropped 0; count of bases not matched to a gene: 3. Germline V gives CDR1 SGHVS, CDR2 FNYEAQ. This CDR3 is built from 13 residues. This clonotype has only one observation. The target antigen is unknown. The lymph nodes were axillary draining lymph nodes from breast cancer patients. In TCRdb, the multiplex PCR reads were re-called with MiXCR into one record per CDR3 protein. The sample has roughly 110,000 distinct CDR3 sequences; 30% are singletons. The source material was axillary lymph node tissue. The rearrangement joins TRBV7-6 to TRBJ2-7, with 8 bases lining up with TRBD1. The clonotype comes from a female donor with breast cancer. Some clones in this sample may be carry-over from other donors' samples. Here the CDR3 reads CASRDRLSYEQYF. The DNA of the CDR3 is TGTGCCAGCCGGGACAGGCTCTCCTACGAGCAGTACTTC. Combining the CDR3 with reference TRBV7-6 and TRBJ2-7 gives the whole variable domain GAGVSQSPRYKVTKRGQDVALRCDPISGHVSLYWYRQALGQGPEFLTYFNYEAQQDKSGLPNDRFSAERPEGSISTLTIQRTEQRDSAMYRCASRDRLSYEQYFGPGTRLTVT.